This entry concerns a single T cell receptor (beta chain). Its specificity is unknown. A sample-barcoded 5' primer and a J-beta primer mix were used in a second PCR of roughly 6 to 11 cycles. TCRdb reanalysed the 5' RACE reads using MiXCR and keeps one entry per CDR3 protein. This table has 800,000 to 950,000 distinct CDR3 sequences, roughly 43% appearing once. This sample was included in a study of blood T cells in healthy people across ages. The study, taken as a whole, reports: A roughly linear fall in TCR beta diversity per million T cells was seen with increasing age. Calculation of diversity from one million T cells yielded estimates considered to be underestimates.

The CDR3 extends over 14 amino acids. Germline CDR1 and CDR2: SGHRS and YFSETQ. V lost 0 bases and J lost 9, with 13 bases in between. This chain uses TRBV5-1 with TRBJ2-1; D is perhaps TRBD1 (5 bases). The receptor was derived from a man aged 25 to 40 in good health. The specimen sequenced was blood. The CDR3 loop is CASSLVAAQGEQFF. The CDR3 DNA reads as TGCGCCAGCAGCTTGGTGGCGGCCCAGGGTGAGCAGTTCTTC.